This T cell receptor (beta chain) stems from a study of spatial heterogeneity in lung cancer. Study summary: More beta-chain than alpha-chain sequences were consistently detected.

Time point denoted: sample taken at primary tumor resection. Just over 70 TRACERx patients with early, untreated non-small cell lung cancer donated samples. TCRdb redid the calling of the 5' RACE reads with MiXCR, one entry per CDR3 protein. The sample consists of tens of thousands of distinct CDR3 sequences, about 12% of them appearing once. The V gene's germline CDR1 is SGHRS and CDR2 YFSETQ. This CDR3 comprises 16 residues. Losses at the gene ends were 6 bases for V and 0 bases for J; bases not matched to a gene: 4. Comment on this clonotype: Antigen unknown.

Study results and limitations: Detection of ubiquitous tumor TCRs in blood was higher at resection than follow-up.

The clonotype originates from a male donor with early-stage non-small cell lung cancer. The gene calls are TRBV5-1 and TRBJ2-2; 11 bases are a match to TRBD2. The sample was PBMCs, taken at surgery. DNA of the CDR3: TGCGCCAGCACCCCTAGCGGGAGGACGAACACCGGGGAGCTGTTTTTT. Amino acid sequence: CASTPSGRTNTGELFF.